The rows below give T cell receptor beta chains drawn from one sample of a study of cytomegalovirus exposure and HLA in healthy donors. Method: immunoSEQ multiplex PCR; TCRdb's copy keeps in-frame clones and lacks some. Of about 140,000 clones listed, about 80% were seen once; the top ten hold approximately 5.6%. The sample comprised PBMCs. The receptor set was obtained from a woman between 35 and 50 years old in good health and CMV-seropositive. CDR3s include the opening cysteine and the closing phenylalanine or tryptophan. A D gene is named only where the DNA matches it firmly. The size entry is marked missing in some rows and otherwise reads once, few, many or a size class.

clone_size	v_call	d_call	cdr3_length	j_call	cdr3_aa	cdr3_nt
-	TRBV28	TRBD1	14	TRBJ2-7	CASSNGQGAFEQYF	TGTGCCAGCAGTAACGGACAGGGGGCGTTCGAGCAGTACTTC
-	TRBV13	-	13	TRBJ2-7	CASRGGAAYEQYF	TGTGCCAGCAGGGGGGGGGCGGCCTACGAGCAGTACTTC
-	TRBV5-1	-	14	TRBJ2-7	CASSLERSSYEQYF	TGCGCCAGCAGCTTGGAGAGGAGCTCCTACGAGCAGTACTTC
-	TRBV7-9	TRBD2	12	TRBJ2-7	CASSRGGDEQYF	TGTGCCAGCAGCCGGGGGGGGGACGAGCAGTACTTC
-	TRBV2	TRBD2	17	TRBJ2-3	CASSGPLSGWSTDTQYF	TGTGCCAGCAGTGGGCCCCTTAGCGGGTGGAGCACAGATACGCAGTATTTT
-	TRBV7-8	TRBD2	16	TRBJ2-7	CASSSGRLAGLYEQYF	TGTGCCAGCAGCTCAGGTAGACTAGCGGGATTATACGAGCAGTACTTC
many	TRBV7-9	TRBD1	15	TRBJ2-2	CASSPQTGTTGELFF	TGTGCCAGCAGCCCACAGACAGGGACCACCGGGGAGCTGTTTTTT
few	TRBV5-1	-	13	TRBJ2-5	CATRQQGGETQYF	TGCGCCACCCGTCAACAGGGGGGGGAGACCCAGTACTTC
-	TRBV13	TRBD1	15	TRBJ2-7	CASSLGTGGGNEQYF	TGTGCCAGCAGCTTAGGGACAGGGGGTGGCAACGAGCAGTACTTC
-	TRBV18	-	15	TRBJ2-1	CASSPSPGSYNEQFF	TGTGCCAGCTCACCCTCGCCGGGGTCCTACAATGAGCAGTTCTTC
-	TRBV10-3	-	13	TRBJ2-3	CAISGTGGDTQYF	TGTGCCATCAGTGGGACAGGAGGGGATACGCAGTATTTT
-	TRBV19	-	14	TRBJ1-2	CASSPRDTDYGYTF	TGTGCCAGTAGCCCCAGGGATACGGACTATGGCTACACCTTC
-	TRBV18	TRBD1	14	TRBJ1-5	CASSPSGGVKPQHF	TGTGCCAGCTCACCATCAGGGGGTGTGAAGCCCCAGCATTTT
few	TRBV6-5	-	16	TRBJ2-5	CASSYSGRAYQETQYF	TGTGCCAGCAGTTACTCGGGCAGGGCTTACCAAGAGACCCAGTACTTC
-	TRBV21-1	-	15	TRBJ2-1	CASPEAPYSYNEQFF	TGTGCCAGCCCCGAGGCCCCCTACTCCTACAATGAGCAGTTCTTC
-	TRBV11-2	-	15	TRBJ2-7	CASSRLTLGEGEQYF	TGTGCCAGCAGCCGTTTGACTCTCGGCGAGGGAGAGCAGTACTTC
-	TRBV7-2	-	15	TRBJ2-7	CASSRSASGTYEQYF	TGTGCCAGCAGCCGTTCGGCGAGCGGAACCTACGAGCAGTACTTC
-	TRBV19	-	14	TRBJ2-1	CASSTGQTDNEQFF	TGTGCCAGTAGTACCGGACAGACAGACAATGAGCAGTTCTTC
-	TRBV6-5	-	15	TRBJ1-3	CASSFGFDSRNTIYF	TGTGCCAGCAGTTTCGGGTTTGACAGCCGAAACACCATATATTTT
-	TRBV18	TRBD1	14	TRBJ2-7	CASSPGDSTYEQYF	TGTGCCAGCTCACCAGGGGACAGCACCTACGAGCAGTACTTC
-	TRBV28	-	13	TRBJ2-1	CASSLVAYNEQFF	TGTGCCAGCAGTTTGGTAGCATACAATGAGCAGTTCTTC
-	TRBV4-2	-	14	TRBJ2-7	CASSQERETYEQYF	TGTGCCAGCAGCCAAGAACGGGAAACCTACGAGCAGTACTTC
-	TRBV5-4	-	13	TRBJ2-7	CASSLVNSYEQYF	TGTGCCAGCAGCTTGGTCAACTCCTACGAGCAGTACTTC
few	TRBV19	-	13	TRBJ1-2	CASSIPGMGGYTF	TGTGCCAGTAGTATTCCGGGGATGGGCGGCTACACCTTC
-	TRBV11-2	TRBD1	15	TRBJ1-4	CASSAADRAGEKLFF	TGTGCCAGCAGCGCTGCTGACAGGGCTGGGGAAAAACTGTTTTTT
-	TRBV25-1	TRBD1	15	TRBJ2-5	CASSVGTDLEKGQYF	TGTGCCAGCAGTGTCGGGACAGACTTAGAAAAAGGGCAGTACTTC
-	TRBV5-1	TRBD2	17	TRBJ2-3	CASSLAGTSGGTDTQYF	TGCGCCAGCAGCTTGGCGGGGACTAGCGGAGGCACAGATACGCAGTATTTT
-	TRBV11-3	TRBD2	17	TRBJ2-7	CASSPTSGRPRYYEQYF	TGTGCCAGCAGCCCGACTAGCGGGAGACCCCGATACTACGAGCAGTACTTC
-	TRBV30	-	12	TRBJ2-7	CAWSGASGEQYF	TGTGCCTGGAGTGGGGCATCTGGCGAGCAGTACTTC
-	TRBV30	-	11	TRBJ1-1	CAWSVQLEAFF	TGTGCCTGGAGTGTACAGTTGGAAGCTTTCTTT
-	TRBV5-4	TRBD1	16	TRBJ2-7	CASSSPLGTEGHEQYF	TGTGCCAGCAGCTCCCCATTGGGGACAGAGGGCCACGAGCAGTACTTC
once	TRBV10-3	TRBD2	16	TRBJ2-3	CAISGGGPGAGDTQYF	TGTGCCATCAGTGGGGGGGGACCGGGAGCAGGAGATACGCAGTATTTT
-	TRBV15	TRBD1	15	TRBJ2-1	CATSREQGVRNEQFF	TGTGCCACCAGCAGAGAACAGGGGGTACGGAATGAGCAGTTCTTC
-	TRBV11-3	-	12	TRBJ1-1	CASSPPGGEAFF	TGTGCCAGCAGCCCTCCGGGGGGGGAAGCTTTCTTT
-	TRBV19	TRBD2	14	TRBJ2-7	CASSLRAGVREQYF	TGTGCCAGTAGTCTGAGAGCGGGAGTCCGCGAGCAGTACTTC
-	TRBV11-1	-	19	TRBJ2-1	CASSFRRRSGPGSYNEQFF	TGTGCCAGCAGCTTCCGACGTAGAAGCGGGCCAGGCTCCTACAATGAGCAGTTCTTC
-	TRBV7-9	-	12	TRBJ2-7	CASTSGTYEQYF	TGTGCCAGCACCTCCGGGACTTACGAGCAGTACTTC